The clone carrying this T cell receptor beta chain was counted a single time. This entry belongs to a study of blood T cell repertoires in COVID-19. For the study at large: The United States, Italy and Spain supplied acute and convalescent COVID-19 samples. PBMCs, B-cell-depleted T cells, or T cells provided the cDNA or gDNA that made up the material.

The CDR3 loop spans 14 amino acids. CDR1 and CDR2 from the germline V gene are SGHRS and YFSETQ. V was shortened by 0 bases and J by 14 bases, with 15 bases between the two germline ends. Source study methods: It was from reference gene primer amplification that nucleated cell counts were estimated. This table comes from immunoSEQ multiplex PCR, and its TCRdb copy is limited to in-frame clones, with some not included. V, J and clone size are those of that table, while D and trimming were read from the DNA. The data show 35,000 to 50,000 clones, 86% seen once. Sequenced sample: peripheral blood. The origin of this receptor is a man between 65 and 79 years old with acute or convalescent COVID-19. V and J are TRBV5-1 and TRBJ1-6, with a tentative D call TRBD1 (5 bases). In DNA, the CDR3 is TGCGCCAGCAGCTTGGAAGGGCCAGGGAGGGCCCTCCACTTT. As protein: CASSLEGPGRALHF.